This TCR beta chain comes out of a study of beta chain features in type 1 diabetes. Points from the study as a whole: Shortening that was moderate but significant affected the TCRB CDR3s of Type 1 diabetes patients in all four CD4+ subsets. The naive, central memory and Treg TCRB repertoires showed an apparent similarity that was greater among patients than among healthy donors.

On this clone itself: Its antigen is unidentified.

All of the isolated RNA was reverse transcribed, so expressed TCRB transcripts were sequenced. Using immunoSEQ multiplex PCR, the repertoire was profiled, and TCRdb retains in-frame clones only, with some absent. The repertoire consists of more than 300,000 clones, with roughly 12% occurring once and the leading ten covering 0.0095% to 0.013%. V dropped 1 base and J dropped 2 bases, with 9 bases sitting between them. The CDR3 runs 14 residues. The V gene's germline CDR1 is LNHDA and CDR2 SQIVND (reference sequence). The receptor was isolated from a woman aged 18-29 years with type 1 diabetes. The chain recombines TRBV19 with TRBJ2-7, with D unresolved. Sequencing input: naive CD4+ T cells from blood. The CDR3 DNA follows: TGTGCCAGTAGTATAGCTCTAGGCCCCTACGAGCAGTACTTC. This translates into CASSIALGPYEQYF.